The following is a T cell receptor (beta chain) sequence with its context. Sequencing was performed with immunoSEQ multiplex PCR; in TCRdb, only in-frame clones are kept and a portion is missing. The sample has about 710,000 clones, around 87% seen once. The data stem from a study of shared T cell receptors in the human thymus. CDR1 MDHEN and CDR2 SYDVKM come from the germline V gene. V lost 5 bases to trimming and J lost 3 bases; unmatched junction nucleotides: 8. The CDR3 has 15 residues. The sample was also linked to a second study, of human thymus T cells. That study adds: Corrective heart surgery yielded resections, and these provided the thymus tissue. Highly overlapping thymic repertoires among unrelated individuals were reported in related research.

Sequenced material: thymocytes. This receptor was obtained from a boy under two years old with a congenital heart defect. The chain uses TRBV28 and TRBJ2-7; 9 bases agree with TRBD1. The chain's CDR3 is CASSPWTGVVYEQYF. CDR3 DNA sequence: TGTGCCAGCAGTCCTTGGACAGGGGTTGTCTACGAGCAGTACTTC.